Below, 17 T cell receptor beta chains from the same sample are listed, as sequenced in a study of beta chain features in type 1 diabetes. Sequenced material consisted of expressed TCRB transcripts (all of the isolated RNA was reverse transcribed). The data were produced by immunoSEQ multiplex PCR, yet TCRdb's version contains in-frame clones alone and is incomplete. The sample consists of under 450,000 clones, around 14% of them appearing once. Input material: naive CD4+ T cells from blood. Receptors originate from a young man in good health.

This clone was found a few times. The chain is built from TRBV30 and TRBJ2-7; the D gene is possibly TRBD2 (6 bases). This CDR3 region has 15 residues. Trimming left V 2 bases short and J 7 bases short, with 21 bases between. Germline loops: CDR1 GTSNPN, CDR2 SVGIG (reference sequence). CDR3 nucleotides: TGTGCCTGGAGTTCCCTAGCGCCCCCGACCCGAGAGCAGTACGTC. Its protein product is CAWSSLAPPTREQYV.

This chain joins TRBV7-2 and TRBJ2-1; maybe TRBD2 (6 bases). The CDR3 has 12 residues. V lost 9 bases to trimming and J lost 8 bases, with 14 bases between them. Germline CDR1 is SGHTA and CDR2 is FQGNSA. This CDR3 reads CARGGGIDEQFF. As DNA, the CDR3 is TGTGCCAGAGGTGGCGGGATAGATGAGCAGTTCTTC. The whole variable domain, filled in from reference TRBV7-2 and TRBJ2-1, reads GAGVSQSPSNKVTEKGKDVELRCDPISGHTALYWYRQSLGQGLEFLIYFQGNSAPDKSGLPSDRFSAERTGGSVSTLTIQRTQQEDSAVYLCARGGGIDEQFFGPGTRLTVL.

This clone was seen more than once but under ten times. The chain recombines TRBV7-2 with TRBJ2-1, with a weak D call TRBD2 (6 bases). The V gene's germline CDR1 is SGHTA and CDR2 FQGNSA. CDR3 length: 13 residues. V shed 5 bases and J shed 4 bases, with 9 bases lying between them. CDR3 residues: CASSRGLYNEQFF. The CDR3 nucleotides read TGTGCCAGCAGCCGGGGACTTTACAATGAGCAGTTCTTC.

V gene TRBV23-1 combines with J gene TRBJ1-5; D call uncertain. TRBV23-1 has ORF status, its function being uncertain. The CDR3 is made up of 15 amino acids. V lost 0 bases and J 4 bases, leaving 10 bases between the germline ends. As DNA, the CDR3 is TGCGCCAGCAGTCAATCGCCTGACGGGAATCAGCCCCAGCATTTT. Encoded protein: CASSQSPDGNQPQHF.

The chain employs TRBV5-4 and TRBJ2-2; 13 nucleotides align to TRBD2. Looked up from germline, CDR1 is SGHNT and CDR2 is YYREEE (reference sequence). Trimming removed 4 bases from V and 0 bases from J; junction bases left unmatched: 3. The CDR3 covers 17 residues. CDR3 sequence (DNA): TGTGCCAGCAGCCTTGGGACTAGCGGGACGAACACCGGGGAGCTGTTTTTT. It encodes CASSLGTSGTNTGELFF.

The chain links TRBV7-6 to TRBJ2-5; D might be TRBD2 (6 bases). Germline CDR1 is SGHVS and CDR2 is FNYEAQ. This CDR3 region has 15 residues. Deletions cut 1 base from V and 7 bases from J, with 16 bases between. The CDR3 DNA sequence: TGTGCCAGCAGCTTAGGGGACTCTATGGTGGGGACCCAGTACTTC. Translation gives CASSLGDSMVGTQYF.

This clone was observed a few times. CDR3 region: CASSLYAAATQVETQYF. The CDR3 nucleotides read TGTGCCAGCAGCTTATATGCCGCGGCGACTCAGGTGGAGACCCAGTACTTC. V usage is TRBV7-6 and J usage is TRBJ2-5; D call uncertain. CDR1 and CDR2 (germline): SGHVS, FNYEAQ. With 2 bases removed from V and 5 bases from J, the gap between germline ends came to 21 bases. There are 17 residues in the CDR3.

The chain is built from TRBV4-1 and TRBJ2-2, with 12 positions matching TRBD2. CDR3 size: 18 residues. J gave up 0 bases and V 6 bases, and 8 bases lay outside the gene matches. The V gene's germline CDR1 is MGHRA and CDR2 YSYEKL. The CDR3 DNA reads as TGCGCCAGCAGTCGCCCGACTAGCGGGGGCTCGAACACCGGGGAGCTGTTTTTT. Protein: CASSRPTSGGSNTGELFF.

The chain couples TRBV6-5 to TRBJ1-4; 8 bases line up with TRBD1. The ends lost 5 bases at V and 3 bases at J; junction bases unmatched: 5. In germline, CDR1 is MNHEY, CDR2 SVGAGI. The CDR3 runs 15 residues. DNA for the CDR3: TGTGCCAGCAGTATAGGACAGGGAGCTAATGAAAAACTGTTTTTT. It specifies CASSIGQGANEKLFF.

This clone was picked up a small number of times. The chain carries TRBV15 and TRBJ2-7; no reliable D call. Per the germline V gene, CDR1 is LNHNV and CDR2 is YYDKDF (reference sequence). V was pared by 0 bases and J by 4 bases, with 7 bases between. The CDR3 is 13 amino acids. CDR3 residues: CATSRDYGYEQYF. The CDR3 region has the DNA TGTGCCACCAGCAGAGATTACGGTTACGAGCAGTACTTC. The full variable domain, its missing parts supplied by reference TRBV15 and TRBJ2-7, is DAMVIQNPRYQVTQFGKPVTLSCSQTLNHNVMYWYQQKSSQAPKLLFHYYDKDFNNEADTPDNFQSRRPNTSFCFLDIRSPGLGDTAMYLCATSRDYGYEQYFGPGTRLTVT.

The chain employs TRBV18 and TRBJ2-1; TRBD2 matches at 11 bases. This CDR3 is built from 13 residues. The junction had 2 bases not matched to a gene; V was cut back by 6 bases and J by 7 bases. Germline CDR1 is KGHSH and CDR2 is LQKENI. CDR3 loop: CASSRTSGNEQFF. CDR3 sequence (DNA): TGTGCCAGCTCCCGGACTAGCGGGAATGAGCAGTTCTTC.

This clone was counted only a few times. The chain has TRBV29-1 and TRBJ1-2; D remains ambiguous. The germline V gene encodes CDR1 SQVTM and CDR2 ANQGSEA. CDR3 length: 12 residues. Trimming cost V 7 bases and J 0 bases, with 9 bases left between them. This CDR3 reads CSAAGTNYGYTF. The CDR3 bases are TGCAGCGCCGCAGGAACTAACTATGGCTACACCTTC.

The V call is TRBV4-3, the J call TRBJ2-1, with D perhaps TRBD1 (6 bases). V was trimmed by 0 bases and J by 8 bases, leaving 20 bases between them. The CDR3 is 17 residues long. Germline CDR1 and CDR2: LGHNA and YSLEER. The CDR3 sequence: CASSQEMTGRPWDEQFF. The CDR3 DNA reads TGCGCCAGCAGCCAAGAAATGACAGGAAGGCCTTGGGATGAGCAGTTCTTC.

The chain recombines TRBV7-9 with TRBJ2-6; D gene uncertain. From germline, CDR1 is SEHNR and CDR2 FQNEAQ (reference sequence). The CDR3 spans 17 residues. V lost 1 base and J 0 bases, leaving 10 bases between the germline ends. CDR3 DNA: TGTGCCAGCAGCTTAGAGATGGGATACTCTGGGGCCAACGTCCTGACTTTC. It is translated as CASSLEMGYSGANVLTF.

The chain employs TRBV18 and TRBJ2-7; weak D call: TRBD1 (5 bases). Germline V gene lookup returns CDR1 KGHSH and CDR2 LQKENI. The CDR3 spans 14 residues. V gave up 3 bases and J gave up 6 bases, with 15 bases separating them. This CDR3 reads CASSPATLQGEQYF. DNA for the CDR3: TGTGCCAGCTCACCTGCTACTCTCCAGGGCGAGCAGTACTTC.

The genes are TRBV30 and TRBJ2-2, with D possibly being TRBD2 (6 bases). CDR1 and CDR2 (germline): GTSNPN, SVGIG (reference sequence). The CDR3 loop spans 14 amino acids. V was cut by 4 bases and J by 4 bases, with 13 bases left in between. CDR3 amino acids: CAWMWGGATGELFF. The DNA for the CDR3 is TGTGCCTGGATGTGGGGAGGTGCCACCGGGGAGCTGTTTTTT.

Ten or more counts support this clone. The chain carries TRBV25-1 and TRBJ1-6; D is possibly TRBD1 (6 bases). The germline CDR1 and CDR2 sequences are MGHDK and SYGVNS. With 3 bases removed from V and 9 bases from J, the gap between germline ends came to 12 bases. The CDR3 length is 14 residues. The CDR3 loop reads CASSDTGHRSPLHF. Written as DNA, the CDR3 is TGTGCCAGCAGTGATACGGGACATCGTTCACCCCTCCACTTT.